One and the same sample provided the 12 T cell receptor beta chains below, sequenced in a study of T cell repertoires in cytomegalovirus infection. TCRdb ran MiXCR on the reads and lists one entry per CDR3 protein. In the table there are around 450,000 distinct CDR3 sequences, 30% to 40% of which are singletons. Sequenced input: PBMCs. These receptors originate from a human donor in good health (CMV status not recorded). Some clones in this sample may be carry-over from other donors' samples.

The chain has TRBV7-3 and TRBJ2-1, with 8 bases aligning to TRBD2. V was clipped by 1 base and J by 1 base; unmatched bases: 3. The germline V gene has CDR1 SGHTA and CDR2 FQGTGA. The CDR3 has 16 amino acids. The CDR3 DNA is TGTGCCAGCAGCTTAATCGGGGGGGGTTCCTACAATGAGCAGTTCTTC. Residues: CASSLIGGGSYNEQFF.

This clonotype came up a few times. The CDR3 is CASTSSIERFGTEAFF. CDR3 in DNA: TGTGCCAGCACCAGTTCGATCGAGCGATTTGGCACTGAAGCTTTCTTT. V is TRBV6-1 and J is TRBJ1-1, with unresolved D. The CDR3 spans 16 residues. V was cut by 7 bases and J by 4 bases, with 22 bases left in between. Germline-derived CDR1 and CDR2 are MNHNS and SASEGT.

The genes are TRBV10-3 and TRBJ1-2; D is possibly TRBD1 (6 bases). Deletions cut 7 bases from V and 6 bases from J, with 9 bases between. Germline assignment: CDR1 ENHRY and CDR2 SYGVKD. The CDR3 has 11 amino acids. The CDR3 is CAIKDSHGYTF. The CDR3 nucleotides are TGTGCCATCAAGGACAGCCATGGCTACACCTTC.

V is TRBV12-5 and J is TRBJ2-5, with 10 bases matching TRBD2. The V gene end was trimmed by 2 bases and the J gene end by 1 base; junction bases not matched to a gene: 16. Per germline, CDR1 LGHNT and CDR2 FRNRAP. This CDR3 region has 20 residues. The CDR3 loop is CASGLSRKASGGPLQETQYF. CDR3 bases: TGTGCTAGTGGTTTGTCTCGGAAGGCTAGCGGGGGCCCGCTCCAAGAGACCCAGTACTTC.

Comment on this clonotype: Since a much larger clone is just one base distant, this may be a read error. The V call is TRBV11-2, the J call TRBJ2-5, with TRBD1 matching over 7 bases. This CDR3 has 16 residues. Germline-derived CDR1 and CDR2 are SGHAT and FQNNGV. The CDR3 nucleotides are TGTGCCAGCAGCTTGGACAGGCGGGCCTACCAAGAGACCCGGTACTTC. Translated, it gives CASSLDRRAYQETRYF.

This clonotype occurred a few times. The chain uses TRBV28 and TRBJ2-5; perhaps D is TRBD1 or TRBD2 (5 bases each). Germline CDR1 is MDHEN and CDR2 is SYDVKM. V lost 6 bases and J lost 6, with 14 bases in between. The CDR3 spans 13 residues. Here the CDR3 reads CASRPTGTQTQYF. CDR3 DNA: TGTGCCAGCAGACCGACCGGGACCCAGACCCAGTACTTC.

V gene TRBV13 combines with J gene TRBJ2-3; TRBD2 agrees at 7 bases. V lost 5 bases and J lost 4; bases outside the gene matches: 9. This CDR3 is built from 15 residues. Germline CDR1 PRHDT, CDR2 FYEKMQ (reference sequence). The CDR3 here is CASSLSGEGSDTQYF. The DNA for the CDR3 is TGTGCCAGCAGCCTAAGCGGGGAGGGCTCAGATACGCAGTATTTT.

This clonotype occurred a few times. V is TRBV28 and J is TRBJ2-3; a possible D gene is TRBD2 (5 bases). The germline V gene has CDR1 MDHEN and CDR2 SYDVKM. The CDR3 is 16 amino acids. V was cut by 5 bases and J by 5 bases, with 20 bases left in between. CDR3 nucleotide sequence: TGTGCCAGCAGTATGCAGTCGGCTAGGCGGGTAGATACGCAGTATTTT. Translated, it gives CASSMQSARRVDTQYF.

This chain connects TRBV2 to TRBJ2-5; D is undetermined. Germline CDR1 and CDR2: SNHLY and FYNNEI. Trimming left V 6 bases short and J 1 base short, with 12 bases between. The CDR3 has 14 residues. The CDR3: CASSLSRSQETQYF. DNA for the CDR3: TGTGCCAGCAGCCTCTCACGGAGCCAAGAGACCCAGTACTTC.

This chain uses TRBV6-1 with TRBJ1-1, with D unclear. Germline CDR1 MNHNS, CDR2 SASEGT. The germline V and J ends were trimmed by 6 bases and 0 bases, with 8 bases remaining between them. The CDR3 extends over 13 amino acids. CDR3 DNA sequence: TGTGCCAGCAGAAGAGCTATGAACACTGAAGCTTTCTTT. It is translated as CASRRAMNTEAFF.

This clonotype came up many times. This chain joins TRBV7-3 and TRBJ2-3; D ambiguous. This CDR3 contains 14 residues. Trimming took 2 bases from V and 1 from J, leaving 7 bases between them. Germline V gene lookup returns CDR1 SGHTA and CDR2 FQGTGA. The CDR3 DNA reads TGTGCCAGCAGCTTATGGCAGGGCACAGATACGCAGTATTTT. It translates to CASSLWQGTDTQYF.

This clonotype was observed at least ten times. The rearrangement uses TRBV7-8 and TRBJ2-5, with 7 bases matching TRBD1. Germline trimming cut 5 bases from V and 1 base from J; bases unmatched to any gene: 4. The CDR3 length is 14 residues. Germline-derived CDR1 and CDR2 are SGHVS and FQNEAQ. CDR3: CASSPRQGQETQYF. The DNA for the CDR3 is TGTGCCAGCAGCCCAAGACAGGGCCAAGAGACCCAGTACTTC. The full variable domain, rest sourced from reference TRBV7-8 and TRBJ2-5, is GAGVSQSPRYKVAKRGQDVALRCDPISGHVSLFWYQQALGQGPEFLTYFQNEAQLDKSGLPSDRFFAERPEGSVSTLKIQRTQQEDSAVYLCASSPRQGQETQYFGPGTRLLVL.